This T cell receptor beta chain was captured by sequencing in a study of identical twins (dated by TCRdb to 2016 to 2017). Context from the whole study: To test whether fetal clonotypes persist, the study used deep sequencing on TCR alpha and beta repertoires from monozygotic twins, unrelated adults of various ages, and cord blood. To rule out contamination, the twin experiments were replicated at different times with different library preparation protocols.

The full study reports these points: Because the same donors could not be followed over many years, the conclusions depended on cross-sectional statistical analysis. In monozygotic twins, out-of-frame TCR alpha sharing was systematically underestimated by recombination models, although the models agreed with sharing between unrelated individuals. Out-of-frame TCR alpha sequences shared between twins showed an excess of low generation-probability sequences compared with coincidental sharing between unrelated individuals. Zero-insertion analyses could be partly confounded by invariant T cells such as MAIT and iNKT, though diverse VJ usage argued against such confounding for most clonotypes. The excess sharing between twins in beta out-of-frame sequences was weaker because fewer shared sequences reduced the signal-to-noise ratio. Abundant cord blood beta clonotypes had fewer insertions, young adult naive repertoires showed a similar but weaker trend, and memory repertoires showed no such trend.

This clonotype was detected only a few times. Its specific antigen is unknown. Base qualities are not recorded, but no much larger clone differs from it by a single base. To prepare the library, 5' RACE was applied. Sequencer: Illumina HiSeq 2000. Template switching introduced a universal primer binding site; the final cDNA contained a unique molecular identifier, enabling accurate counting of TCR cDNA molecules. First-strand cDNA for TCR alpha and beta chains was synthesized from specific primers in the conserved constant-segment region. To control for contamination, every cDNA library carried two barcodes: a SMART-Mk sample barcode plus Illumina barcodes. TruSeq adapter sequences along with Illumina sample barcodes were introduced in two successive PCR steps. The TCR alpha and beta cDNA libraries were sequenced on the Illumina HiSeq platform using custom primers. On the study's bioinformatics: Unique molecular identifiers were extracted from raw reads with MiGEC, and CDR3 positions were determined with MiXCR. For each individual, recombination models were inferred using an EM algorithm with the repgenHMM and IGoR tools. The tcR package in R was used for shared clonotype analysis, with sharing normalized by the product of cloneset sizes. To study raw recombination without the effects of thymic and clonal selection, out-of-frame nonproductive sequences were analyzed. The public reads were reprocessed in TCRdb via fastp at Q25 and MiXCR, keeping in-frame beta chains. CDR3 protein duplicates are merged, each entry listing the most common genes and DNA. V and J calls and clone size were set by TCRdb, not the authors. The sample yields hundreds of thousands of distinct CDR3 sequences; roughly 8% were counted once. The top ten hold around 0.95% of the sample.

Trimmed from V: 2 bases; trimmed from J: 7 bases; junction bases lacking a gene match: 7. The germline V gene (reference sequence) provides CDR1 MNHEY and CDR2 SMNVEV. From its cysteine to its phenylalanine, the CDR3 spans 15 amino acids. Only CDR3 DNA remains: 45 bases, in frame from the first base. All donors were healthy Caucasians. Three pairs of female monozygotic twins, all aged 18 to 29 years, were included in the twin cohort. Peripheral blood mononuclear cells were the source from which RNA for the TCR libraries was isolated. These data were likewise used in another study, on yellow fever vaccine responses in identical twins. The other study reports the following: The authors reported that the T cell response to vaccination in identical twins appeared partly convergent and partly personalized. The study precisely tracked vaccine-responding T cell clones in identical twins.

Sequenced material: PBMCs. This TCR derives from a woman aged 18-29 years in good health. The sequence is built from TRBV27 and TRBJ2-2; TRBD2 fits 7 bases in the junction. The CDR3 region: CASSLQGGGGGELFF. The DNA sequence is given as TGTGCCAGCAGTTTACAAGGCGGGGGAGGCGGGGAGCTGTTTTTT.